The clone carrying this TCR beta chain has just a few counts. The antigen remains undetermined. These data belong to a study of cytotoxic CD8 clonotypes in ibrutinib-treated CLL. On the study more broadly: Of a cohort that held 11 to 12 relapsed/refractory and 15 treatment-naive patients, 17 to 18 were IGHV unmutated. The average sample held around 260,000 productive templates and around 87,000 productive rearrangements.

TCR beta libraries used roughly 1.8 micrograms of DNA from cryopreserved PBMCs. CDR1 SGHNT and CDR2 YENEEA come from the germline V gene. This CDR3 is built from 15 residues. With 1 base removed from V and 2 bases from J, the gap between germline ends came to 8 bases. The table came from immunoSEQ multiplex PCR; TCRdb's copy has only in-frame clones and leaves some out. The sample contains approximately 140,000 clones, 91% of which appear only once. Points from the study as a whole: Baseline levels of clonality went above those of age-matched healthy donors and moved with circulating CD8+ T-cell counts.

The origin of this receptor is a human donor with chronic lymphocytic leukemia. The sample here was PBMCs, taken after 12 months of ibrutinib treatment. The V and J genes are TRBV11-3 and TRBJ2-2; D might be TRBD1 (6 bases). The CDR3 here is CASSLGQVNTGELFF. CDR3 bases: TGTGCCAGCAGCTTAGGACAGGTCAACACCGGGGAGCTGTTTTTT.